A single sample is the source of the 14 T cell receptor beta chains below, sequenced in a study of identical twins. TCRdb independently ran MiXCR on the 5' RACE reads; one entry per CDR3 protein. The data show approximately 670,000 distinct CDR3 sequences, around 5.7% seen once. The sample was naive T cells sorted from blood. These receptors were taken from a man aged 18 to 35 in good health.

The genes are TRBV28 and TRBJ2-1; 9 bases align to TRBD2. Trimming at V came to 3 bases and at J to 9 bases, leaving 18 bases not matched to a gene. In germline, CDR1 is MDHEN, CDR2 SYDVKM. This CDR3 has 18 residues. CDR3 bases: TGTGCCAGCAGTTTTGGCGGGAGGGCCGAGCTCAGGTTCGGTGAGCAGTTCTTC. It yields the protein CASSFGGRAELRFGEQFF.

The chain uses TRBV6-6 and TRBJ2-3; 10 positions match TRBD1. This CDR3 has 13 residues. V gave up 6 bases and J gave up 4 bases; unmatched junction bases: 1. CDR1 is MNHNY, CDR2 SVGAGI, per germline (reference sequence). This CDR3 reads CASRGQGADTQYF. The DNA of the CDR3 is TGTGCCAGCAGAGGACAGGGGGCAGATACGCAGTATTTT.

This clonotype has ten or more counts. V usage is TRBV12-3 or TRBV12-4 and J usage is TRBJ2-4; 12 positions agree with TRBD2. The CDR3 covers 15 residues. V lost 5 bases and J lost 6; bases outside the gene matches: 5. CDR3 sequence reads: CASSPSSGRANIQYF. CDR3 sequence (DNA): TGTGCCAGCAGTCCCTCTAGCGGGAGGGCAAACATTCAGTACTTC.

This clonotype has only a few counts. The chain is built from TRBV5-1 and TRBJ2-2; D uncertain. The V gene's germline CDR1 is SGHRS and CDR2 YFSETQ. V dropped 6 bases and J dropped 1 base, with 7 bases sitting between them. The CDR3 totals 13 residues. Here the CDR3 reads CASTSGNTGELFF. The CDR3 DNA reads TGCGCCAGCACGTCTGGGAACACCGGGGAGCTGTTTTTT.

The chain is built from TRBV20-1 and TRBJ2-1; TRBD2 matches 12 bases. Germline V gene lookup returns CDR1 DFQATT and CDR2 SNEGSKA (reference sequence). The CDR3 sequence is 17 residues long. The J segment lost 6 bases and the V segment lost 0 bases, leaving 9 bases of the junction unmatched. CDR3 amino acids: CSARDHETSGSGNEQFF. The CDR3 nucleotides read TGCAGTGCTAGAGATCACGAGACTAGCGGGAGTGGCAATGAGCAGTTCTTC.

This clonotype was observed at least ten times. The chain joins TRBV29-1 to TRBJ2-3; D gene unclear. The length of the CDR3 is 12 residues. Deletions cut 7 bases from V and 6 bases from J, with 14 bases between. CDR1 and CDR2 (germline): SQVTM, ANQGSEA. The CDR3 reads CSANLGSDTQYF. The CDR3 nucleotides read TGCAGCGCTAATCTAGGGTCGGATACGCAGTATTTT.

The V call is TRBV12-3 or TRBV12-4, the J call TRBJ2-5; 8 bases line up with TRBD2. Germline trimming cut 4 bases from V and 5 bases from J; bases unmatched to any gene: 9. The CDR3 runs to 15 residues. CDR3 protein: CASSSPGTSMETQYF. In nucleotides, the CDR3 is TGTGCCAGCAGTTCGCCCGGGACTAGTATGGAGACCCAGTACTTC.

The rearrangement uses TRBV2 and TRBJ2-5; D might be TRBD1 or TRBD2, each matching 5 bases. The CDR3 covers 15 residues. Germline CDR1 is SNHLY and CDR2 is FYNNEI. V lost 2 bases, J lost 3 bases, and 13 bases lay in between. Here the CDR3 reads CASSEWSGTEETQYF. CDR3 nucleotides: TGTGCCAGCAGTGAATGGTCGGGGACCGAAGAGACCCAGTACTTC.

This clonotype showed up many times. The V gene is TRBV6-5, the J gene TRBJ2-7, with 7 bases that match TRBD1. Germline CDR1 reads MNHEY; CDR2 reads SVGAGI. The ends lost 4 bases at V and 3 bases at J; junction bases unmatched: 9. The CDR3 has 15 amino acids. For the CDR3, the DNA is TGTGCCAGCAGTTCTCGCCCGGGACAGAGCTACGAGCAGTACGTC. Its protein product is CASSSRPGQSYEQYV.

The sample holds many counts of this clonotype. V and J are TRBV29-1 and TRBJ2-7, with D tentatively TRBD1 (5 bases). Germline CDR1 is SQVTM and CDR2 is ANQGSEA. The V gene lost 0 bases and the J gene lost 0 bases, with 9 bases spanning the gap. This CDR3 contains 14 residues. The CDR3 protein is CSVEDPQGSYEQYF. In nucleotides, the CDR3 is TGCAGCGTTGAAGACCCGCAGGGCTCCTACGAGCAGTACTTC.

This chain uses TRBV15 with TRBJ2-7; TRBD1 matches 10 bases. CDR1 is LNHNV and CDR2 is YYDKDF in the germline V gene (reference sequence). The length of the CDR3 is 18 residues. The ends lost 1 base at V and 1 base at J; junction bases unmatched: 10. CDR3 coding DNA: TGTGCCACCAGCAGAGCACAACCGGGACAGGGGCCATCCTACGAGCAGTACTTC. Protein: CATSRAQPGQGPSYEQYF.

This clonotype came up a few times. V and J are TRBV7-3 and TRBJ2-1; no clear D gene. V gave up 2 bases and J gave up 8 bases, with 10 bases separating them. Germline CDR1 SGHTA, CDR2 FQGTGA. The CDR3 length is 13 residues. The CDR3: CASSLVGTHEQFF. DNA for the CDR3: TGTGCCAGCAGCTTAGTCGGTACGCATGAGCAGTTCTTC.

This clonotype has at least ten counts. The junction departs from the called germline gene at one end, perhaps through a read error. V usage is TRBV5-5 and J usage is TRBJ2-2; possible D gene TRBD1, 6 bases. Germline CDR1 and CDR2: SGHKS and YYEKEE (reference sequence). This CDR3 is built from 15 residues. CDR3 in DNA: TGTGCCAGCAGTACCGGTGGACAGTACACCGGGGAGCTGTCTTTT. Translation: CASSTGGQYTGELSF.

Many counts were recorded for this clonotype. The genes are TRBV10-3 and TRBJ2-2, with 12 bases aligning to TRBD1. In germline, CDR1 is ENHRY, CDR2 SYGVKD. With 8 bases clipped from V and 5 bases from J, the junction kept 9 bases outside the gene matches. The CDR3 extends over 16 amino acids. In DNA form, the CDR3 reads TGTGCCATCGCCGGGACAGGGGGCGCGCGGACCGGGGAGCTGTTTTTT. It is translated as CAIAGTGGARTGELFF.